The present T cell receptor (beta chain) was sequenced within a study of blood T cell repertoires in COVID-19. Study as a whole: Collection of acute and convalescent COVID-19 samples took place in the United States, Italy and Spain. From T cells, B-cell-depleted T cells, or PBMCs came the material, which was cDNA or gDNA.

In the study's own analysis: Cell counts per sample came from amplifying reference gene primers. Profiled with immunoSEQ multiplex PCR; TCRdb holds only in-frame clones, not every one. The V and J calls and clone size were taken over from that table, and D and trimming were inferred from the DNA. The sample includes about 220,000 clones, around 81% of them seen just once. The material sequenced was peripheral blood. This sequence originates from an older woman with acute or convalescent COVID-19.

The CDR3 spells CASSQGTSGNYEQYF. The CDR3 DNA reads TGCGCCAGCAGCCAAGGGACTAGCGGAAACTACGAGCAGTACTTC. V is TRBV4-1 and J is TRBJ2-7; 10 bases match TRBD2. J gave up 3 bases and V 1 base, and 3 bases lay outside the gene matches. CDR1 and CDR2 from the germline V gene are MGHRA and YSYEKL. The CDR3 is 15 residues long.